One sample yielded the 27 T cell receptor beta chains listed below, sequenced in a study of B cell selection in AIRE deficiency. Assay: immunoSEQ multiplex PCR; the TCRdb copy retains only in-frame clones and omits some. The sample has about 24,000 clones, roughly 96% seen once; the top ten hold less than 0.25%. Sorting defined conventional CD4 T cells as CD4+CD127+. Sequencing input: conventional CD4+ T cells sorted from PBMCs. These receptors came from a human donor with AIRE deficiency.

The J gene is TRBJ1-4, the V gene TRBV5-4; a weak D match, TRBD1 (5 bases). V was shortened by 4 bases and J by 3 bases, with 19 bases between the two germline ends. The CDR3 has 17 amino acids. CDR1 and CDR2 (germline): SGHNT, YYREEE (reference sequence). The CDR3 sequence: CASSQDGGGPSNEKLFF. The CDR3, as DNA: TGTGCCAGCAGCCAAGATGGGGGGGGACCTTCTAATGAAAAACTGTTTTTT.

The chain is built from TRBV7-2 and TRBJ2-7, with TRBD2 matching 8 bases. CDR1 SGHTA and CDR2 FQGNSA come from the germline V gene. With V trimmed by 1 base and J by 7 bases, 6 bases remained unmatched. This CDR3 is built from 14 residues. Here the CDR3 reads CASSLVTSEKEQYF. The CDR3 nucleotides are TGTGCCAGCAGCTTAGTGACTAGCGAGAAAGAGCAGTACTTC.

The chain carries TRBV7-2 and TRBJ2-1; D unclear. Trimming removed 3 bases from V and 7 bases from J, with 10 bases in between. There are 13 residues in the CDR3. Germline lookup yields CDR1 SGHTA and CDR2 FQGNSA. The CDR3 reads CASSLGTANEQFF. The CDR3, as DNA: TGTGCCAGCAGCTTGGGAACGGCGAATGAGCAGTTCTTC.

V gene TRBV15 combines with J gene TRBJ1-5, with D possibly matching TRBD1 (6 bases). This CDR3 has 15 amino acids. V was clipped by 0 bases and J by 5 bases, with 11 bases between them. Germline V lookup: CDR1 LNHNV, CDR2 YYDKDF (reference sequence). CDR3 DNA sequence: TGTGCCACCAGCAGAGATATGGGGGCCGATCAGCCCCAGCATTTT. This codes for CATSRDMGADQPQHF. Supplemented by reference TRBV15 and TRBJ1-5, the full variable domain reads DAMVIQNPRYQVTQFGKPVTLSCSQTLNHNVMYWYQQKSSQAPKLLFHYYDKDFNNEADTPDNFQSRRPNTSFCFLDIRSPGLGDTAMYLCATSRDMGADQPQHFGDGTRLSIL.

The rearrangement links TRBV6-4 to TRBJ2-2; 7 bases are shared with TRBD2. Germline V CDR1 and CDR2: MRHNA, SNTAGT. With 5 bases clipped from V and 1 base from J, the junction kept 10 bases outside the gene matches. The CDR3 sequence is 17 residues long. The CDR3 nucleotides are TGTGCCAGCAGTCGTGATCCTAGCGGAGAGAACACCGGGGAGCTGTTTTTT. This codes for CASSRDPSGENTGELFF.

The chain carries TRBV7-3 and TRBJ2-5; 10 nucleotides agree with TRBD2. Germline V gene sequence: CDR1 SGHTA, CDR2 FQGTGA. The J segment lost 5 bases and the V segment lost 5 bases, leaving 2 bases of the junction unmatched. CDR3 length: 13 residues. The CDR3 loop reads CASSASGSETQYF. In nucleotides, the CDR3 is TGTGCCAGCAGCGCTAGCGGGAGTGAGACCCAGTACTTC.

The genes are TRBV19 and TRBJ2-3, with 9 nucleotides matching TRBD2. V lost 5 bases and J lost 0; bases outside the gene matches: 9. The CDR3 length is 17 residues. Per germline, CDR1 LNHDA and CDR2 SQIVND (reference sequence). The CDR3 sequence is CASSLLAGQSSTDTQYF. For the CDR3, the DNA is TGTGCCAGTAGTCTGCTAGCGGGGCAATCTAGCACAGATACGCAGTATTTT.

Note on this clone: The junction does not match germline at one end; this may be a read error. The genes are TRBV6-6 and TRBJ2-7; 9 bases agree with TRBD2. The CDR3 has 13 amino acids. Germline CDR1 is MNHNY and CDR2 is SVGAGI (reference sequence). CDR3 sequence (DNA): TGTGCCAGCAGTTACGGGACTAGCTACGGGCAGTACTTC. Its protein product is CASSYGTSYGQYF.

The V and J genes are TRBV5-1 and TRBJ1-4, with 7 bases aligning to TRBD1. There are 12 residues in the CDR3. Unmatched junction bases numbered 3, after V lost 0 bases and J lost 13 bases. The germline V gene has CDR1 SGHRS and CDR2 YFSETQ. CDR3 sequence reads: CASSLEQGRLFF. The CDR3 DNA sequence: TGCGCCAGCAGCTTGGAACAGGGGAGACTGTTTTTT.

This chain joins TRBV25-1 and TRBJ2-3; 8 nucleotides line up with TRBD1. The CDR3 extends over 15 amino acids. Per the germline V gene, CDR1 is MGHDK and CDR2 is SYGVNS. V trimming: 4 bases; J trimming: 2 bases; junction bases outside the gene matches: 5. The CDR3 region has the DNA TGTGCCAGCAGTGCCGGGACAGGATTCACAGATACGCAGTATTTT. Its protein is CASSAGTGFTDTQYF. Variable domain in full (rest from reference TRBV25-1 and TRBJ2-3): EADIYQTPRYLVIGTGKKITLECSQTMGHDKMYWYQQDPGMELHLIHYSYGVNSTEKGDLSSESTVSRIRTEHFPLTLESARPSHTSQYLCASSAGTGFTDTQYFGPGTRLTVL.

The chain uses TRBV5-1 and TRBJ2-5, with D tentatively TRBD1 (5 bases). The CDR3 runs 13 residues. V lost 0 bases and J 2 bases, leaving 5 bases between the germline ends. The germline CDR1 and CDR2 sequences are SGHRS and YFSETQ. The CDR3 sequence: CASSLGQQETQYF. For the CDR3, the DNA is TGCGCCAGCAGCTTGGGACAGCAAGAGACCCAGTACTTC.

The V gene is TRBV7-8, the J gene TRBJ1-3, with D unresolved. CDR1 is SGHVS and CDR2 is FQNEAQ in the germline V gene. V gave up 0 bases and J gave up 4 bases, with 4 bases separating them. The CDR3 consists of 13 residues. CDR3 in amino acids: CASSLAGGNTIYF. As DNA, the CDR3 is TGTGCCAGCAGCTTAGCAGGGGGAAACACCATATATTTT.

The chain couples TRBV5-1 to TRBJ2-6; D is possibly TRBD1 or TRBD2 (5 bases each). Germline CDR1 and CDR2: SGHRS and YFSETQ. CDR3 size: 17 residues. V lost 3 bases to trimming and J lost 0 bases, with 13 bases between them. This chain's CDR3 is CASSSGPLSSGANVLTF. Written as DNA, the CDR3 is TGCGCCAGCAGCTCGGGACCGCTCAGCTCTGGGGCCAACGTCCTGACTTTC.

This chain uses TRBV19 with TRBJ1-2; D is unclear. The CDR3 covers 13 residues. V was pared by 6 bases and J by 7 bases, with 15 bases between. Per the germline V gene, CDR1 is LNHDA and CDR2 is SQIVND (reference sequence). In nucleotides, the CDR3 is TGTGCCAGTAGAGAGGTCGGGATGGGTGGCTACACCTTC. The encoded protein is CASREVGMGGYTF.

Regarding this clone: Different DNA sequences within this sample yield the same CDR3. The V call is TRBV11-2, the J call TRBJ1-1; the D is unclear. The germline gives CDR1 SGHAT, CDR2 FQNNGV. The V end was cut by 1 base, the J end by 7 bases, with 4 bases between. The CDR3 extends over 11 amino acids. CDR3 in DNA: TGTGCCAGCAGCTTAGTTCTTGAAGCTTTCTTT. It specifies CASSLVLEAFF.

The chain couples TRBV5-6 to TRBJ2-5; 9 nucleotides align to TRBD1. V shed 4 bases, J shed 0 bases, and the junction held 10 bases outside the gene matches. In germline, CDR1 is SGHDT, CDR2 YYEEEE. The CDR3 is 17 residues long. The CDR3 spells CASSGSDRGHYQETQYF. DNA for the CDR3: TGTGCCAGCAGCGGTTCGGACAGGGGACACTACCAAGAGACCCAGTACTTC.

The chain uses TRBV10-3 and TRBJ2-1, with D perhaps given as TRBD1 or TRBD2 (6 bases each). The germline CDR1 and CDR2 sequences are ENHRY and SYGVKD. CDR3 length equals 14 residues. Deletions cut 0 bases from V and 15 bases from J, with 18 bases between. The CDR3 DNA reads TGTGCCATCAGTGAGTCGGGGGGCGGACGCCAAGGGTTCTTC. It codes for CAISESGGGRQGFF.

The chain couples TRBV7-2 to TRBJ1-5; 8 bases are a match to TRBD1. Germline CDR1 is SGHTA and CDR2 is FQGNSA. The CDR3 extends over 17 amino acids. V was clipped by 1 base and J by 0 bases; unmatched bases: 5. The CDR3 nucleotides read TGTGCCAGCAGCTTAGAGGCAGGGGGCTATAGCAATCAGCCCCAGCATTTT. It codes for CASSLEAGGYSNQPQHF.

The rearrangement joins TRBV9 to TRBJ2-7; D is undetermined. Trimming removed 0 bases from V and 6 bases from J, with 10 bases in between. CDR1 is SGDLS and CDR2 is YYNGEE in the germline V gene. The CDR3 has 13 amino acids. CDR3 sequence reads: CASSVAPDGEQYF. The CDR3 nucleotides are TGTGCCAGCAGCGTAGCGCCGGACGGCGAGCAGTACTTC.

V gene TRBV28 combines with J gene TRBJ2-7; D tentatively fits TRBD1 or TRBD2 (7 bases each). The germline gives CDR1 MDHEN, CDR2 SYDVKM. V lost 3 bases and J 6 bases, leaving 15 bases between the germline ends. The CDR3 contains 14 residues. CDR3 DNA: TGTGCCAGCAGTTTCGCGGGGGACAGAGGCGAGCAGTACTTC. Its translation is CASSFAGDRGEQYF.

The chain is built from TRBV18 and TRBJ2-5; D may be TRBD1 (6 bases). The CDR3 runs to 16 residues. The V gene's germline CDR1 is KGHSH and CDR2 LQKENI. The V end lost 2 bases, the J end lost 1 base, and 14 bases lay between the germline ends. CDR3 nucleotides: TGTGCCAGCTCACCAGTTTTCTTGACAGGCCAAGAGACCCAGTACTTC. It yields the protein CASSPVFLTGQETQYF.

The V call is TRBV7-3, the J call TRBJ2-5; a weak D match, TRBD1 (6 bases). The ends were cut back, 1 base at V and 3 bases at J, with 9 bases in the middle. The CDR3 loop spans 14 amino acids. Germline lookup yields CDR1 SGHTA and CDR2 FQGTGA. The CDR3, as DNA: TGTGCCAGCAGCTTAATGGACAGAAAAGAGACCCAGTACTTC. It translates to CASSLMDRKETQYF.

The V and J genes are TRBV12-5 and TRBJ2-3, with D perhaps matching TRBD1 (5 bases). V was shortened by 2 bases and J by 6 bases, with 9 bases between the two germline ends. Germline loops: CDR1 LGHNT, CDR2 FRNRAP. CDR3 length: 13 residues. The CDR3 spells CASGLSTVDTQYF. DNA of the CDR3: TGTGCTAGTGGTTTGTCGACAGTGGATACGCAGTATTTT.

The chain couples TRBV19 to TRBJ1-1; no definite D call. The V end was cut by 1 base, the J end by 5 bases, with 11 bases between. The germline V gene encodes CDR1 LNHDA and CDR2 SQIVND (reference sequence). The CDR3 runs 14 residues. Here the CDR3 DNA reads TGTGCCAGTAGTATAGTGATAGGGTCAACTGAAGCTTTCTTT. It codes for CASSIVIGSTEAFF.

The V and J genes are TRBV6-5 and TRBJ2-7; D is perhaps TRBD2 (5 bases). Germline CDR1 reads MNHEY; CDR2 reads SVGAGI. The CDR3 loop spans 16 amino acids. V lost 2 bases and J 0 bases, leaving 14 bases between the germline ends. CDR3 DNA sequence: TGTGCCAGCAGTTACGCGGCGCCGGGAAGCTCCTACGAGCAGTACTTC. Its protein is CASSYAAPGSSYEQYF.

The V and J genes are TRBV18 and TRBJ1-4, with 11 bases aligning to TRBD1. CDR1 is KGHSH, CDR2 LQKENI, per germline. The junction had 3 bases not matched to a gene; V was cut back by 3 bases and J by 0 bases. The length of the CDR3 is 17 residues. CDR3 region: CASSPKGQGATNEKLFF. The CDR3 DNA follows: TGTGCCAGCTCACCTAAGGGACAGGGGGCAACTAATGAAAAACTGTTTTTT.

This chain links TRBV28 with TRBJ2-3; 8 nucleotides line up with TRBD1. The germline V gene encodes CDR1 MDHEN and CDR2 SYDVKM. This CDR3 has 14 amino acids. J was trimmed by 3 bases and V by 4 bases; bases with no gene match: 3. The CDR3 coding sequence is TGTGCCAGCAGTTCCAGGGGGCAAACAGATACGCAGTATTTT. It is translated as CASSSRGQTDTQYF.